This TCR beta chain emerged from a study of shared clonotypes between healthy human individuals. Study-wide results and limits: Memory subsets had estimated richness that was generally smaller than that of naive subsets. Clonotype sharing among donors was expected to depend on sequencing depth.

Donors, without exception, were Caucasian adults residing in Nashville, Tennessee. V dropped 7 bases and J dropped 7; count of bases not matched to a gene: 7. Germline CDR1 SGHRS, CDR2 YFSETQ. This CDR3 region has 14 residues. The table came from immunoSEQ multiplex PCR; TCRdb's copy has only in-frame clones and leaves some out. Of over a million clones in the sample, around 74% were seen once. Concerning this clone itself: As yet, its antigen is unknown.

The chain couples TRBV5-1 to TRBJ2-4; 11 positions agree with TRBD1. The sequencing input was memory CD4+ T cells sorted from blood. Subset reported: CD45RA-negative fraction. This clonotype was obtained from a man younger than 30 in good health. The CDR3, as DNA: TGCGCCAGCGGACAGGGGGCCGAGGGGAACATTCAGTACTTC. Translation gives CASGQGAEGNIQYF.